Below, 9 T cell receptor beta chains from the same sample are listed, as sequenced in a study of blood T cell repertoires in COVID-19. The data were produced by immunoSEQ multiplex PCR, yet TCRdb's version contains in-frame clones alone and is incomplete. The sample has about 480,000 clones, 70% to 90% seen once. Material: PBMCs or T cells enriched from blood (not recorded which). The source of these receptors is a woman aged 40-49 years who had recovered from COVID-19.

J is TRBJ2-1 and V is TRBV7-8, with 12 bases lining up with TRBD2. The germline gives CDR1 SGHVS, CDR2 FQNEAQ. The trim removed 3 bases at V and 6 bases at J, leaving 3 bases unmatched. This CDR3 comprises 15 residues. CDR3 in DNA: TGTGCCAGCAGCTTTCTAGCGGGAGGGGCCAATGAGCAGTTCTTC. It is translated as CASSFLAGGANEQFF.

V usage is TRBV19 and J usage is TRBJ1-5; 8 bases match TRBD1. The V and J ends lost 3 bases and 2 bases, in that order; junction bases with no gene match: 9. This CDR3 region has 17 residues. Germline V lookup: CDR1 LNHDA, CDR2 SQIVND (reference sequence). The CDR3 DNA sequence: TGTGCCAGTAGTATTGGACAGGGTGGAATAGGCAATCAGCCCCAGCATTTT. Protein product: CASSIGQGGIGNQPQHF. Full variable domain (rest looked up from reference TRBV19 and TRBJ1-5): DGGITQSPKYLFRKEGQNVTLSCEQNLNHDAMYWYRQDPGQGLRLIYYSQIVNDFQKGDIAEGYSVSREKKESFPLTVTSAQKNPTAFYLCASSIGQGGIGNQPQHFGDGTRLSIL.

V usage is TRBV27 and J usage is TRBJ2-3; D is unclear. The CDR3 spans 15 residues. V lost 2 bases to trimming and J lost 5 bases, with 14 bases between them. Looked up from germline, CDR1 is MNHEY and CDR2 is SMNVEV (reference sequence). The chain's CDR3 is CASSLGRSRGDTQYF. The CDR3 coding sequence is TGTGCCAGCAGTTTAGGCAGATCAAGAGGAGATACGCAGTATTTT.

The chain has TRBV7-9 and TRBJ2-2, with 9 bases aligning to TRBD1. CDR3 length: 16 amino acids. Germline lookup yields CDR1 SEHNR and CDR2 FQNEAQ (reference sequence). After removal of 5 bases from V and 0 bases from J, the junction contained 4 bases not matched to a gene. The CDR3 DNA is TGTGCCAGCAGCCCCACAGGGGGCCCGAACACCGGGGAGCTGTTTTTT. It yields the protein CASSPTGGPNTGELFF.

The chain carries TRBV29-1 and TRBJ1-2; no clear D. This CDR3 is built from 10 residues. Trimming shortened V by 6 bases and J by 6 bases, and 8 bases separated the two germline ends. Germline loops: CDR1 SQVTM, CDR2 ANQGSEA. The CDR3 loop reads CSVNTNGYTF. CDR3 DNA: TGCAGCGTCAACACTAATGGCTACACCTTC.

This chain connects TRBV12-3 or TRBV12-4 to TRBJ1-5; possible D gene TRBD1, 5 bases. Trimming stripped 5 bases from V and 3 bases from J, with 8 bases between. This CDR3 region has 13 residues. The DNA for the CDR3 is TGTGCCAGCAGTCGACAGAACAATCAGCCCCAGCATTTT. Translating gives CASSRQNNQPQHF.

This chain connects TRBV3-1 (or the pseudogene TRBV3-2) to TRBJ1-2; 8 nucleotides match TRBD1. CDR3 length equals 13 residues. The germline V gene encodes CDR1 LGHDT and CDR2 YNNKEL (reference sequence). V dropped 1 base and J dropped 7; count of bases not matched to a gene: 2. The CDR3 is CASSQGQGFGYTF. DNA of the CDR3: TGTGCCAGCAGCCAAGGACAGGGGTTTGGCTACACCTTC.

The table lists this clone with a count of one. This sequence joins TRBV2 and TRBJ1-5, with D perhaps TRBD1 (5 bases). CDR1 and CDR2 from the germline V gene are SNHLY and FYNNEI. Trimming removed 7 bases from V and 4 bases from J, with 11 bases in between. The CDR3 is made up of 13 amino acids. CDR3 region: CASNLRANQPQHF. The DNA for the CDR3 is TGTGCCAGCAATCTCAGGGCGAATCAGCCCCAGCATTTT.

The V call is TRBV15, the J call TRBJ2-7; 8 bases align to TRBD1. The germline gives CDR1 LNHNV, CDR2 YYDKDF (reference sequence). The V and J ends lost 0 bases and 3 bases, in that order; junction bases with no gene match: 10. The CDR3 covers 17 residues. CDR3 sequence: CATSREGRTGRFYEQYF. CDR3 bases: TGTGCCACCAGCAGAGAGGGTAGGACAGGGAGATTCTACGAGCAGTACTTC.